This T cell receptor beta chain was captured in a study of identical twins (dated by TCRdb to the mid-2010s). For the wider study: The study deep-sequenced TCR alpha and beta repertoires from monozygotic twins, unrelated adults of various ages and cord blood to test whether fetal clonotypes persist. To rule out contamination, the twin experiments were replicated at different times with different library preparation protocols.

The CDR3 measures 13 amino acids from cysteine to phenylalanine. Here the CDR3 DNA is all that survives: 39 bases in frame from base 1. The germline V gene (reference sequence) sets CDR1 to SEHNR and CDR2 to FQNEAQ. The library was made by 5' RACE. Sequenced on an Illumina HiSeq 2000. A universal primer binding site was introduced by template switching, and a unique molecular identifier was present in the final cDNA, enabling accurate counting of TCR cDNA molecules. Specific primers in the conserved constant-segment region were used to synthesize first-strand cDNA for TCR alpha and beta chains. Each cDNA library was double barcoded, with a SMART-Mk sample barcode plus Illumina barcodes, to control for contamination. Two successive PCR steps introduced TruSeq adapter sequences along with Illumina sample barcodes. Sequencing of the TCR alpha and beta cDNA libraries was done on the Illumina HiSeq platform using custom primers. The published analysis was carried out like this. MiGEC was used to process raw reads and extract unique molecular identifiers, and MiXCR was used to find CDR3 positions. For each individual, recombination models were inferred using an EM algorithm with the repgenHMM and IGoR tools. The tcR package in R was used for shared clonotype analysis, with sharing normalized by the product of cloneset sizes. To study raw recombination without the effects of thymic and clonal selection, out-of-frame nonproductive sequences were analyzed. The public reads were quality trimmed at Q25 with fastp and then assembled into clones with MiXCR by TCRdb, keeping productive beta chains. Rows matching on CDR3 protein sequence are summarized as one entry with the most common DNA and genes. TCRdb's processing, not the study's, gives the V and J calls here. Across this sample there are about 1.7 million distinct CDR3 sequences, with around 29% seen only once. 0.25% to 0.3% of the sample goes to the ten largest clones.

What the authors observed across the whole study: Abundant cord blood beta clonotypes carried fewer insertions; young adult naive repertoires showed a weaker similar trend, while memory repertoires showed none. Compared with coincidental sharing between unrelated individuals, an excess of low generation-probability sequences was observed among out-of-frame TCR alpha sequences shared between twins. Invariant T cells such as MAIT and iNKT could partly confound zero-insertion analyses, though diverse VJ usage argued against this for most clonotypes. A weaker excess of twin sharing was found in beta out-of-frame sequences because the signal-to-noise ratio was lowered by fewer shared sequences. Because the same donors could not be followed over many years, the conclusions relied on cross-sectional statistical analysis. Recombination models systematically underestimated out-of-frame TCR alpha sharing in monozygotic twins but agreed with sharing between unrelated individuals.

All donors were healthy Caucasians. As for this clonotype: The antigen this receptor binds is unknown. Qualities for individual bases were not recorded, and no much larger clone is one base off.

This receptor chain uses TRBV7-9 and TRBJ2-7, with the D segment identity uncertain. The J call could be wrong; TRBJ2-5 is a better fit for the DNA end. The sample was cord blood. The source is a newborn girl in good health. The nucleotides read TGTGCCAGCAGCCAGACTGGTCCGGAGACCCAGTACTTC. Translated, it reads CASSQTGPETQYF.